This TCR beta chain was captured by sequencing in a study of CD8 T cells in ankylosing spondylitis. Findings and limits, study-wide: A TCR beta motif of about eight highly homologous variants seemed to mark ankylosing spondylitis blood. Within matched ankylosing spondylitis synovial fluid, disease-linked clones were reportedly significantly enriched.

This clonotype was found many times. Its antigen is not identified. TCRdb re-called the 5' RACE reads with MiXCR, one entry per CDR3 protein. The profile shows just over 150,000 distinct CDR3 sequences, 15% to 20% of them singletons. The CDR3 loop spans 16 amino acids. CDR1 and CDR2 (germline): SGHRS, YFSETQ. With 4 bases clipped from V and 8 bases from J, the junction kept 11 bases outside the gene matches. This chain links TRBV5-1 with TRBJ2-2; 10 positions match TRBD2. The receptor was isolated from a male donor with ankylosing spondylitis or in good health (not recorded which). The sequencing input was blood, either unsorted or a sorted T cell fraction (not recorded which). The DNA of the CDR3 is TGCGCCAGCAGCGCTTCTAGCGGGAGTGAGTCGGGGGAGCTGTTTTTT. It codes for CASSASSGSESGELFF.